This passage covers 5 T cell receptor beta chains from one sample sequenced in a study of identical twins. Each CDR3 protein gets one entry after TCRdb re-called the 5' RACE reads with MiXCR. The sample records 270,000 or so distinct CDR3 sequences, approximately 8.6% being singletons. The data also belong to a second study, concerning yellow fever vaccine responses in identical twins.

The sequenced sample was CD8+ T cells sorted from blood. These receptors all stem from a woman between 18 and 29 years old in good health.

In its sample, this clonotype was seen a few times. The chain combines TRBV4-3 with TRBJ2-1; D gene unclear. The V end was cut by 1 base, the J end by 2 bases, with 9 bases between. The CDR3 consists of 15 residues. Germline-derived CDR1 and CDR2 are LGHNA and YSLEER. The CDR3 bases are TGCGCCAGCAGCCAAGTGGTATCTACCTACAATGAGCAGTTCTTC. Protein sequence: CASSQVVSTYNEQFF.

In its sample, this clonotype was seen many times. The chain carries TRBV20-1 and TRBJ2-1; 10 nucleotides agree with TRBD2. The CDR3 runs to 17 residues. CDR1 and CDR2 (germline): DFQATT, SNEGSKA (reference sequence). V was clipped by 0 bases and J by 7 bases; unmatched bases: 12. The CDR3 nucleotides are TGCAGTGCTAGAGATGTTATTAGCGGGAGGAGGATGAATGAGCAGTTCTTC. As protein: CSARDVISGRRMNEQFF.

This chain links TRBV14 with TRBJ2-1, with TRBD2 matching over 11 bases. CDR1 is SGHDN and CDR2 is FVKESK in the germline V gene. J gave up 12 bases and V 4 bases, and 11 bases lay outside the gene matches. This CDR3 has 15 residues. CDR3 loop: CASSPLAGGPQGQFF. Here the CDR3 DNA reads TGTGCCAGCAGCCCCCTAGCGGGGGGCCCCCAAGGGCAGTTCTTC. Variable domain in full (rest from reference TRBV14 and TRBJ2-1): EAGVTQFPSHSVIEKGQTVTLRCDPISGHDNLYWYRRVMGKEIKFLLHFVKESKQDESGMPNNRFLAERTGGTYSTLKVQPAELEDSGVYFCASSPLAGGPQGQFFGPGTRLTVL.

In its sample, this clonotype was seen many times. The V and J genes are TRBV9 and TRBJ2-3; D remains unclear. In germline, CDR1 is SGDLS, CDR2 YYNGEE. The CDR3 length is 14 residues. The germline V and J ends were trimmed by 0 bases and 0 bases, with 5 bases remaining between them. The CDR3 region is CASSVVGSTDTQYF. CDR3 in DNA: TGTGCCAGCAGCGTAGTGGGGAGCACAGATACGCAGTATTTT. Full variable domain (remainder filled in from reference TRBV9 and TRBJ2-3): DSGVTQTPKHLITATGQRVTLRCSPRSGDLSVYWYQQSLDQGLQFLIQYYNGEERAKGNILERFSAQQFPDLHSELNLSSLELGDSALYFCASSVVGSTDTQYFGPGTRLTVL.

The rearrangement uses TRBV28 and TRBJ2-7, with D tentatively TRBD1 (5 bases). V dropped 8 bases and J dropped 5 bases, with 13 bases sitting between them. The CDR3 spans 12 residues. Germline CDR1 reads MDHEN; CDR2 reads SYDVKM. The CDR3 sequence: CASARQGDEQYF. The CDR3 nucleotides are TGTGCCAGCGCCCGGCAGGGTGACGAGCAGTACTTC.